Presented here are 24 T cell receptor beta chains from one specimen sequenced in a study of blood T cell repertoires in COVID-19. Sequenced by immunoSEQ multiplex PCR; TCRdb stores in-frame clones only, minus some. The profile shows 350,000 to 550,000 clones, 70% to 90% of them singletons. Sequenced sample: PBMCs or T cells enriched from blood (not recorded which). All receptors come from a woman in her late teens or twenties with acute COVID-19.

The CDR3 loop is CASSPRDIGNEQYF. In nucleotides, the CDR3 is TGTGCCAGCAGCCCCCGGGACATTGGGAACGAGCAGTACTTC. The rearrangement uses TRBV6-5 and TRBJ2-7, with D possibly being TRBD1 (6 bases). CDR3 length: 14 amino acids. Germline V gives CDR1 MNHEY, CDR2 SVGAGI. V gave up 6 bases and J gave up 5 bases, with 17 bases separating them.

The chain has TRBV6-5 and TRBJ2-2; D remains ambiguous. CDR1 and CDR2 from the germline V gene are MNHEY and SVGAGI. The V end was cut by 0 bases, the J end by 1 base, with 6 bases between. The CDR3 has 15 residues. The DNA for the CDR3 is TGTGCCAGCAGTTACTCGTGGCTGAACACCGGGGAGCTGTTTTTT. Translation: CASSYSWLNTGELFF.

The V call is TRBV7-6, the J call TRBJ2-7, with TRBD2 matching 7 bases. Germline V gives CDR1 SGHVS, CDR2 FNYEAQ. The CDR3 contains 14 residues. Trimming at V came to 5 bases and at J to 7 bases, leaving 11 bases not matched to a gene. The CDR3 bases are TGTGCCAGCAGCATAATGGGGGGGGATCGTGAGCAGTACTTC. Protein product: CASSIMGGDREQYF.

CDR3 DNA sequence: TGTGCCACCAGCAGAGTCCCGGACAATGAGCAGTTCTTC. Translated: CATSRVPDNEQFF. The rearrangement links TRBV15 to TRBJ2-1; D is uncertain. Trimming removed 1 base from V and 5 bases from J, with 6 bases in between. CDR1 and CDR2 from the germline V gene are LNHNV and YYDKDF (reference sequence). The CDR3 runs 13 residues.

The DNA of the CDR3 is TGCAGCGTAAGAGTAACCTACAATGAGCAGTTCTTC. Translating it yields CSVRVTYNEQFF. This rearrangement joins TRBV29-1 to TRBJ2-1; no clear D gene. Trimming removed 6 bases from V and 2 bases from J, with 8 bases in between. Germline loops: CDR1 SQVTM, CDR2 ANQGSEA. The CDR3 is made up of 12 amino acids.

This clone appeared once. This chain's CDR3 is CASSLGQGLLETQYF. The CDR3 DNA follows: TGTGCCAGCAGCTTGGGCCAGGGGCTGTTGGAGACCCAGTACTTC. The chain has TRBV5-5 and TRBJ2-5; weak D call: TRBD1 (6 bases). The V gene's germline CDR1 is SGHKS and CDR2 YYEKEE (reference sequence). V lost 0 bases to trimming and J lost 5 bases, with 14 bases between them. The CDR3 consists of 15 residues.

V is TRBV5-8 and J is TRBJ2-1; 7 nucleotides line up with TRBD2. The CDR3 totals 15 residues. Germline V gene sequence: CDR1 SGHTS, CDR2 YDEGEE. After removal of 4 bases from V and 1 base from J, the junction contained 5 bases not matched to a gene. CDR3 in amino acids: CASSAIGGSYNEQFF. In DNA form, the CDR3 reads TGTGCCAGCAGCGCCATCGGGGGGTCCTACAATGAGCAGTTCTTC.

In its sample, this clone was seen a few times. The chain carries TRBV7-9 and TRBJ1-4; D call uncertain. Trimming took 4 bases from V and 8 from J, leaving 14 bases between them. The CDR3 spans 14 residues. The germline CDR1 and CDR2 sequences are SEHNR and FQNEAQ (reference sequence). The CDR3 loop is CASSSGFFREKLFF. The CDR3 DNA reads TGTGCCAGCAGCTCGGGGTTTTTCAGGGAAAAACTGTTTTTT. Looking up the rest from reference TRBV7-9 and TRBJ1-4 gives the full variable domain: DTGVSQNPRHKITKRGQNVTFRCDPISEHNRLYWYRQTLGQGPEFLTYFQNEAQLEKSRLLSDRFSAERPKGSFSTLEIQRTEQGDSAMYLCASSSGFFREKLFFGSGTQLSVL.

The CDR3 sequence is CSVVAIKSRYEQYF. DNA for the CDR3: TGCAGCGTTGTCGCGATAAAGTCCCGGTACGAGCAGTACTTC. The gene calls are TRBV29-1 and TRBJ2-7; D is unclear. Trimming took off 4 bases at V and 4 bases at J, with 17 bases between the two ends. The CDR3 totals 14 residues. Per germline, CDR1 SQVTM and CDR2 ANQGSEA.

DNA of the CDR3: TGTGCCACCAGTGATTCTCATGTAGCGGGAGTAGATACGCAGTATTTT. Protein: CATSDSHVAGVDTQYF. V usage is TRBV24-1 and J usage is TRBJ2-3; 9 bases fit TRBD2. The CDR3 is 16 residues long. Trimming removed 2 bases from V and 5 bases from J; junction bases left unmatched: 7. Looked up from germline, CDR1 is KGHDR and CDR2 is SFDVKD.

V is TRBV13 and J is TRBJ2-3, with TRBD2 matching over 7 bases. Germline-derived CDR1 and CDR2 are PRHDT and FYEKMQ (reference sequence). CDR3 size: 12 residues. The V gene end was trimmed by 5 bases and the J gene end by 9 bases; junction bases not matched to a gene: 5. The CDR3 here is CASSPPRGTQYF. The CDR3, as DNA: TGTGCCAGCAGCCCCCCGCGGGGGACGCAGTATTTT.

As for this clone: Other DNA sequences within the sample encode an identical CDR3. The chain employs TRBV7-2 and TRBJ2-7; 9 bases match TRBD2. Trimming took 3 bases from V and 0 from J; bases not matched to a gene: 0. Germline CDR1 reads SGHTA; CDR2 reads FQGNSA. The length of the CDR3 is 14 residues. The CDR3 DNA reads TGTGCCAGCAGCTTTAGCGGGGGCTCCTACGAGCAGTACTTC. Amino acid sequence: CASSFSGGSYEQYF.

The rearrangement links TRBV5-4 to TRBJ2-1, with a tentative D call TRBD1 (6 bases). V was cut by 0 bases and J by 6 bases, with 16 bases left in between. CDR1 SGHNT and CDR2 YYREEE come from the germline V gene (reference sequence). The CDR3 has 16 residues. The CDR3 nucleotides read TGTGCCAGCAGCTTGGCTGGGGGCAACTCTTTCAATGAGCAGTTCTTC. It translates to CASSLAGGNSFNEQFF.

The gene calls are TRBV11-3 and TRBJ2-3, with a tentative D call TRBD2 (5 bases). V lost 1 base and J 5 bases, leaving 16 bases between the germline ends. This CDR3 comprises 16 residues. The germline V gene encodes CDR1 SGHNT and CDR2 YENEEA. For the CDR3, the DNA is TGTGCCAGCAGCTTAGGGCGGACGAGGGTGGGAGATACGCAGTATTTT. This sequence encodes CASSLGRTRVGDTQYF. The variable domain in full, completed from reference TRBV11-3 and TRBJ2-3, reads EAGVVQSPRYKIIEKKQPVAFWCNPISGHNTLYWYLQNLGQGPELLIRYENEEAVDDSQLPKDRFSAERLKGVDSTLKIQPAELGDSAVYLCASSLGRTRVGDTQYFGPGTRLTVL.

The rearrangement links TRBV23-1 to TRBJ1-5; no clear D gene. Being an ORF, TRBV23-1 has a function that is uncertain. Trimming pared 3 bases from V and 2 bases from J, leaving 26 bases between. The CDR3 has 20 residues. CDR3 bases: TGCGCCAGCAGTCAGCTTTGCCAGGCCACCCGGGGAGACGGCAATCAGCCCCAGCATTTT. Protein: CASSQLCQATRGDGNQPQHF.

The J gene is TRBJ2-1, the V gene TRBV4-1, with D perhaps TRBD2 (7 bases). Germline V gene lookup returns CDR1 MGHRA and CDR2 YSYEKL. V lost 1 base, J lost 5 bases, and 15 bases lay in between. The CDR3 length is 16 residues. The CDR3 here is CASSQVGGTNHNEQFF. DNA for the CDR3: TGCGCCAGCAGCCAAGTCGGGGGGACAAACCACAATGAGCAGTTCTTC.

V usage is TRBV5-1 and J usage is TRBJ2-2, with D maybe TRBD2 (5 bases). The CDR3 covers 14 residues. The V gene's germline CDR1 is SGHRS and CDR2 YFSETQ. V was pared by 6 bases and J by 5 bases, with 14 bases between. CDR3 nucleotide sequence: TGCGCCAGCACACTAGAAGGAGCTACCGGGGAGCTGTTTTTT. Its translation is CASTLEGATGELFF.

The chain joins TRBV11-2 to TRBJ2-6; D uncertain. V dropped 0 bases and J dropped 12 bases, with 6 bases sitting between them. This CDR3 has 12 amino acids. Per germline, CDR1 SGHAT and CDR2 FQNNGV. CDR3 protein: CASSLDRSVLTF. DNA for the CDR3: TGTGCCAGCAGCTTAGATCGTTCCGTCCTGACTTTC.

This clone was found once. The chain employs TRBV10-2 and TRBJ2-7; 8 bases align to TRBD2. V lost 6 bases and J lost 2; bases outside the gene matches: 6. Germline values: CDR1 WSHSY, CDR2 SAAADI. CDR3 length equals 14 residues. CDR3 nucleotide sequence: TGCGCCAGCAGAAACCTAGCGGGCGCCTACGAGCAGTACTTC. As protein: CASRNLAGAYEQYF.

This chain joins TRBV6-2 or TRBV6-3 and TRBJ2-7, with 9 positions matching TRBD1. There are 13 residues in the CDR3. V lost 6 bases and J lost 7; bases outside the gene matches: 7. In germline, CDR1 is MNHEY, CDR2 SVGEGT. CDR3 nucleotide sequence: TGTGCCAGCAGCCGTGGACAGGGGAGGGAGCAGTACTTC. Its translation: CASSRGQGREQYF.

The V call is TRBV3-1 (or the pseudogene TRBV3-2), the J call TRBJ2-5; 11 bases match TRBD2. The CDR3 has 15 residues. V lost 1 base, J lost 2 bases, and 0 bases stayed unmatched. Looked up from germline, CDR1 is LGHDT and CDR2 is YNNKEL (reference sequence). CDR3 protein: CASSQGLAGQETQYF. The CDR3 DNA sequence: TGTGCCAGCAGCCAAGGACTAGCGGGACAAGAGACCCAGTACTTC.

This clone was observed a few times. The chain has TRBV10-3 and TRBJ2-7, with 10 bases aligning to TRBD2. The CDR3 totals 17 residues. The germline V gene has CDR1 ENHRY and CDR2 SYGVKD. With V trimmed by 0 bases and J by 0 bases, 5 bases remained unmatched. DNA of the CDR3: TGTGCCATCAGTGAGTCGGGGACTAGCGTGAGCTCCTACGAGCAGTACTTC. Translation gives CAISESGTSVSSYEQYF.

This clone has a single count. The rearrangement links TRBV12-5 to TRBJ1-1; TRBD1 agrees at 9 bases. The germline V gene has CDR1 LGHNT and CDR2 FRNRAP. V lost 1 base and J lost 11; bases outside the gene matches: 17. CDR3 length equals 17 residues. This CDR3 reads CASGLAESTDRGAVAFF. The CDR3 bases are TGTGCTAGTGGTTTGGCCGAATCAACGGACAGGGGCGCGGTTGCTTTCTTT.

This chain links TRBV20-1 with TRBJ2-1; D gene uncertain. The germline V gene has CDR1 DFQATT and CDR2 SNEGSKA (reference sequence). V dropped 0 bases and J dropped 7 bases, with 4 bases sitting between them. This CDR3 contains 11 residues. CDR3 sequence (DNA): TGCAGTGCTAGAGATCCGAATGAGCAGTTCTTC. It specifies CSARDPNEQFF.